The clone carrying this TCR beta chain has a handful of counts. Its antigen remains unidentified. This sample was included in a study of T cell repertoires in cytomegalovirus infection. Across the study: Matching HLA type and CMV infection were both indicated by public TCR beta signatures. Study-wide findings and caveats: Adding up the frequency of public TCR beta families identified people who carried CMV plus the relevant HLA.

MiXCR, run by TCRdb on the reads, gives a single entry per CDR3 protein. This table holds hundreds of thousands of distinct CDR3 sequences, 15% to 20% found once. This receptor was identified in a human donor in good health (CMV status not recorded). Some clones in this sample may be carry-over from other donors' samples. The sequenced sample was PBMCs.

CDR3: CASSLSWGPENEQFF. The CDR3 nucleotides are TGTGCCAGCAGCTTATCTTGGGGGCCAGAAAATGAGCAGTTCTTC. The chain uses TRBV7-2 and TRBJ2-1; weak D call: TRBD1 (6 bases). V was pared by 2 bases and J by 7 bases, with 15 bases between. This CDR3 has 15 amino acids. Looked up from germline, CDR1 is SGHTA and CDR2 is FQGNSA.